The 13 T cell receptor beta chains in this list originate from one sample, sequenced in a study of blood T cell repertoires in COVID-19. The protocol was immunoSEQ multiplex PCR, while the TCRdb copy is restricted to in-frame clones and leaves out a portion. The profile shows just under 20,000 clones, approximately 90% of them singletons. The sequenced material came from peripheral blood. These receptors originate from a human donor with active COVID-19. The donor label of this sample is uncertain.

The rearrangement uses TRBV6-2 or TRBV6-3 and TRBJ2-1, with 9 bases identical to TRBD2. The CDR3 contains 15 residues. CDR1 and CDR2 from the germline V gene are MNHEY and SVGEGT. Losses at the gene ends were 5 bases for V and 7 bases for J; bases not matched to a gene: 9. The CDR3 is CASSTGGRARNEQFF. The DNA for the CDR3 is TGTGCCAGCAGTACGGGCGGGAGGGCCCGGAATGAGCAGTTCTTC.

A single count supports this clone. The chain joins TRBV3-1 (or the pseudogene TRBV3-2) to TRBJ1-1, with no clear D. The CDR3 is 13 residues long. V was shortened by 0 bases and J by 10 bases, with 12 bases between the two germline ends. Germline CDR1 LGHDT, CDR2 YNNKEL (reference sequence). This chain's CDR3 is CASSQDGGSGAFF. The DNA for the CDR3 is TGTGCCAGCAGCCAAGATGGTGGGAGCGGAGCTTTCTTT.

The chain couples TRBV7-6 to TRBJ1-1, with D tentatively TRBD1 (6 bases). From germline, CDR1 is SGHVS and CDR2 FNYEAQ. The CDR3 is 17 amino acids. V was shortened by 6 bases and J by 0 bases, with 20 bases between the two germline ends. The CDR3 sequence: CASSLKAGQSMNTEAFF. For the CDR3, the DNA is TGTGCCAGCAGTCTGAAAGCTGGACAGAGCATGAACACTGAAGCTTTCTTT.

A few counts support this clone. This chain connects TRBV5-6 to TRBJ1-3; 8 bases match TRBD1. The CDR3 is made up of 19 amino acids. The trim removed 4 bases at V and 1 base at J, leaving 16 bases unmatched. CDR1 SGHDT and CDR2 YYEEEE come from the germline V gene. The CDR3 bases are TGTGCCAGCAGCCTAGGAACCCCGGGACAGGACATTTCTGGAAACACCATATATTTT. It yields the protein CASSLGTPGQDISGNTIYF.

CDR3 amino acids: CASSFGLIGGSYNEQFF. CDR3 in DNA: TGCGCCAGCAGCTTCGGATTAATAGGAGGTTCCTACAATGAGCAGTTCTTC. The chain is built from TRBV5-1 and TRBJ2-1, with TRBD2 as a possible D gene (5 bases). The CDR3 totals 17 residues. The germline V gene has CDR1 SGHRS and CDR2 YFSETQ. The germline V and J ends were trimmed by 2 bases and 1 base, with 16 bases remaining between them.

The CDR3 spells CASSPSGRSSYNEQFF. DNA of the CDR3: TGCGCCAGCAGTCCCAGCGGGAGGAGCTCCTACAATGAGCAGTTCTTC. The chain combines TRBV5-1 with TRBJ2-1, with TRBD2 identical over 9 bases. After removal of 5 bases from V and 0 bases from J, the junction contained 6 bases not matched to a gene. CDR1 SGHRS and CDR2 YFSETQ come from the germline V gene. The CDR3 loop spans 16 amino acids.

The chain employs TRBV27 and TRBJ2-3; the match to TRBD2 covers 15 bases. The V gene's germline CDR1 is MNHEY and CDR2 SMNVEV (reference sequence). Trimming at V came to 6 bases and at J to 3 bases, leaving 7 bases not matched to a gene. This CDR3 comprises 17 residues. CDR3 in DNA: TGTGCCAGCAGAACCGGACTAGCGGGAGGGGTGACAGATACGCAGTATTTT. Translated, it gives CASRTGLAGGVTDTQYF.

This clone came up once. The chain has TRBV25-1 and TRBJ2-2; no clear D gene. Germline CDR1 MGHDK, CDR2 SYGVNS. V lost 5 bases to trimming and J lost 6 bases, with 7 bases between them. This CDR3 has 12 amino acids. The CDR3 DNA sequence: TGTGCCAGCAGTTTCGACTCCGGGGAGCTGTTTTTT. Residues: CASSFDSGELFF.

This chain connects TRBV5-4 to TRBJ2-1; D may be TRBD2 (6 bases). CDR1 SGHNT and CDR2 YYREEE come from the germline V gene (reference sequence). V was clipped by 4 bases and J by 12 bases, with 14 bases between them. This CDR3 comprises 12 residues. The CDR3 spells CASSPGRTSQFF. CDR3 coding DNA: TGTGCCAGCAGCCCAGGGAGGACCTCGCAGTTCTTC. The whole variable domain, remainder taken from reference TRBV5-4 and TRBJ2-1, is ETGVTQSPTHLIKTRGQQVTLRCSSQSGHNTVSWYQQALGQGPQFIFQYYREEENGRGNFPPRFSGLQFPNYSSELNVNALELDDSALYLCASSPGRTSQFFGPGTRLTVL.

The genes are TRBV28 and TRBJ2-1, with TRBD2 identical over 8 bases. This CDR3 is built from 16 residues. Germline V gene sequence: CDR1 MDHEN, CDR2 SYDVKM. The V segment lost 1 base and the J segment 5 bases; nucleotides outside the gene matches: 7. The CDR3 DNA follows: TGTGCCAGCAGTTTATCGGGAGGGCTTACCCACAATGAGCAGTTCTTC. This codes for CASSLSGGLTHNEQFF.

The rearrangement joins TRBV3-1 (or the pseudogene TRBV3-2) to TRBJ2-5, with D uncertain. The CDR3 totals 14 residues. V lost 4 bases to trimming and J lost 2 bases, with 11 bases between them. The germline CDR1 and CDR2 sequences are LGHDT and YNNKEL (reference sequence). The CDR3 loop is CASSPLRGQETQYF. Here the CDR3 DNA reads TGTGCCAGCAGCCCTCTTCGCGGACAAGAGACCCAGTACTTC.

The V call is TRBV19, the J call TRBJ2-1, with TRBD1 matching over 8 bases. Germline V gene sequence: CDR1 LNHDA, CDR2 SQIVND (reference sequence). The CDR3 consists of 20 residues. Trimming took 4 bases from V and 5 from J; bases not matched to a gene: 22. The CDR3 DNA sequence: TGTGCCAGTAGTAGGGACGTGACGGTGTCAGGGGGCTTGGAACACAATGAGCAGTTCTTC. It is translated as CASSRDVTVSGGLEHNEQFF.

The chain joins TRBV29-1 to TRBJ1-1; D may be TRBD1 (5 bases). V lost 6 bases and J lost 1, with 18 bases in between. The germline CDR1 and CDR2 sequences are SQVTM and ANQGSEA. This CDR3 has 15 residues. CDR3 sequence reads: CSVEPEQEENTEAFF. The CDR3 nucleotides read TGCAGCGTGGAACCTGAACAGGAAGAGAACACTGAAGCTTTCTTT.